The 29 T cell receptor beta chains below all came from one sample that was sequenced in a study of blood T cells in healthy people across ages. The use of a sample-barcoded 5' primer and a J-beta primer mix characterized a second PCR of about 6 to 11 cycles. From the 5' RACE reads, TCRdb called clonotypes with MiXCR, one entry per CDR3 protein. The data show about 1.1 million distinct CDR3 sequences, 30% to 40% seen once. The sequenced sample was blood. The receptor source for this set is a man between 18 and 35 years old in good health.

This chain uses TRBV6-5 with TRBJ2-7; the match to TRBD2 covers 11 bases. With 0 bases clipped from V and 4 bases from J, the junction kept 5 bases outside the gene matches. The CDR3 consists of 16 residues. The germline gives CDR1 MNHEY, CDR2 SVGAGI. The CDR3 nucleotides are TGTGCCAGCAGTTACTCGAGACTAGCGGGACGATACGAGCAGTACTTC. Encoded protein: CASSYSRLAGRYEQYF.

V gene TRBV6-5 combines with J gene TRBJ2-5; 7 bases agree with TRBD1. The CDR3 is 12 residues long. V trimming: 6 bases; J trimming: 5 bases; junction bases outside the gene matches: 3. CDR1 is MNHEY, CDR2 SVGAGI, per germline. In DNA, the CDR3 is TGTGCCAGCAGGGACAGGAGGGAGACCCAGTACTTC. It encodes CASRDRRETQYF.

The J gene is TRBJ1-2, the V gene TRBV3-1; tentative D call: TRBD1 (6 bases). With 0 bases removed from V and 7 bases from J, the gap between germline ends came to 12 bases. The CDR3 covers 14 residues. Germline CDR1 LGHDT, CDR2 YNNKEL (reference sequence). This CDR3 reads CASSQDLGAGGYTF. The CDR3 region has the DNA TGTGCCAGCAGCCAAGACCTGGGGGCGGGTGGCTACACCTTC.

The CDR3 coding sequence is TGTGCCAGCAGCACCCCGGGACACAAGGGATTCAACTATGGCTACACCTTC. Protein sequence: CASSTPGHKGFNYGYTF. The chain has TRBV7-9 and TRBJ1-2, with a possible D match to TRBD1 (6 bases). Trimming removed 5 bases from V and 2 bases from J, with 21 bases in between. The CDR3 has 17 residues. From germline, CDR1 is SEHNR and CDR2 FQNEAQ (reference sequence). The variable domain in full, completed from reference TRBV7-9 and TRBJ1-2, reads DTGVSQNPRHKITKRGQNVTFRCDPISEHNRLYWYRQTLGQGPEFLTYFQNEAQLEKSRLLSDRFSAERPKGSFSTLEIQRTEQGDSAMYLCASSTPGHKGFNYGYTFGSGTRLTVV.

This CDR3 is CASRLAGVNTEAFF. In nucleotides, the CDR3 is TGTGCCAGCAGGTTGGCGGGGGTGAACACTGAAGCTTTCTTT. The chain employs TRBV7-8 and TRBJ1-1, with D perhaps matching TRBD1 (5 bases). V gave up 6 bases and J gave up 0 bases, with 11 bases separating them. CDR1 is SGHVS and CDR2 is FQNEAQ in the germline V gene. The CDR3 is 14 amino acids.

V gene TRBV3-1 combines with J gene TRBJ2-7; D gene uncertain. CDR3 length: 13 amino acids. V was clipped by 0 bases and J by 7 bases, with 10 bases between them. Germline V lookup: CDR1 LGHDT, CDR2 YNNKEL (reference sequence). This chain's CDR3 is CASSQDLSREQYF. The CDR3 region has the DNA TGTGCCAGCAGCCAAGATCTGTCTAGGGAGCAGTACTTC.

In its sample, this clonotype was seen a few times. V usage is TRBV7-2 and J usage is TRBJ2-7; 8 bases align to TRBD2. Germline-derived CDR1 and CDR2 are SGHTA and FQGNSA. This CDR3 has 13 residues. With V trimmed by 8 bases and J by 3 bases, 6 bases remained unmatched. The CDR3, as DNA: TGTGCCAGCCAGCCCGGGGGGGGCTACGAGCAGTACTTC. It is translated as CASQPGGGYEQYF.

This clonotype was observed at least ten times. The gene calls are TRBV18 and TRBJ2-5; D is ambiguous. Trimming removed 6 bases from V and 5 bases from J, with 7 bases in between. The CDR3 contains 11 residues. Germline CDR1 is KGHSH and CDR2 is LQKENI. CDR3 DNA sequence: TGTGCCAGCTCGTCGGCGGAGACCCAGTACTTC. As protein: CASSSAETQYF.

This clonotype has more than one count but fewer than ten. The V gene is TRBV9, the J gene TRBJ1-2; a possible D gene is TRBD1 (5 bases). Germline CDR1 reads SGDLS; CDR2 reads YYNGEE. V was trimmed by 1 base and J by 7 bases, leaving 11 bases between them. The CDR3 extends over 13 amino acids. As DNA, the CDR3 is TGTGCCAGCAGCGTATCCCAGCAGGGTGGCTACACCTTC. Amino acid sequence: CASSVSQQGGYTF.

The rearrangement uses TRBV6-5 and TRBJ1-2, with TRBD1 identical over 9 bases. This CDR3 region has 13 residues. V shed 7 bases, J shed 6 bases, and the junction held 6 bases outside the gene matches. Germline loops: CDR1 MNHEY, CDR2 SVGAGI. The CDR3 DNA is TGTGCCAGCACGCCGGGACAGGGTAATGGCTACACCTTC. It yields the protein CASTPGQGNGYTF.

The chain uses TRBV7-2 and TRBJ2-1; the match to TRBD1 covers 9 bases. CDR1 is SGHTA and CDR2 is FQGNSA in the germline V gene. The CDR3 has 16 residues. With V trimmed by 3 bases and J by 6 bases, 9 bases remained unmatched. CDR3 nucleotides: TGTGCCAGCAGCTTTACAGGGGGCTTGAGTTCCAATGAGCAGTTCTTC. Encoded protein: CASSFTGGLSSNEQFF.

This clonotype was counted only a few times. The V and J genes are TRBV7-2 and TRBJ2-3; 9 nucleotides line up with TRBD2. The CDR3 covers 20 residues. Per germline, CDR1 SGHTA and CDR2 FQGNSA. Trimming cost V 0 bases and J 0 bases; bases outside gene matches: 13. DNA for the CDR3: TGTGCCAGCAGCTTAGCGAAGGAGGGTAGCGGGGGTGGTAGCACAGATACGCAGTATTTT. This translates into CASSLAKEGSGGGSTDTQYF.

The chain recombines TRBV6-1 with TRBJ1-2; TRBD1 aligns across 7 bases. Germline V gives CDR1 MNHNS, CDR2 SASEGT. V lost 3 bases to trimming and J lost 8 bases; unmatched junction nucleotides: 6. CDR3 length equals 13 residues. CDR3 DNA sequence: TGTGCCAGCAGTGACCCAACAGGGGACGGCTACACCTTC. Protein sequence: CASSDPTGDGYTF.

This clonotype was seen a few times. This chain connects TRBV12-3 or TRBV12-4 to TRBJ1-2; 10 bases map to TRBD1. V lost 7 bases and J lost 5; bases outside the gene matches: 7. This CDR3 comprises 14 residues. In nucleotides, the CDR3 is TGTGCCAGCACCCCCGACAGGGGGCCATATGGCTACACCTTC. It is translated as CASTPDRGPYGYTF.

This clonotype was counted only a few times. This rearrangement joins TRBV4-3 to TRBJ1-1; TRBD1 is a possible D gene (6 bases). Trimming stripped 1 base from V and 1 base from J, with 19 bases between. Germline CDR1 reads LGHNA; CDR2 reads YSLEER. This CDR3 spans 18 amino acids. CDR3: CASSQARGTQGQNTEAFF. In DNA, the CDR3 is TGCGCCAGCAGCCAAGCTCGGGGAACACAGGGACAGAACACTGAAGCTTTCTTT.

The gene calls are TRBV7-2 and TRBJ1-1; possibly TRBD1 for D (5 bases). The V end was cut by 5 bases, the J end by 1 base, with 14 bases between. CDR3 length: 15 amino acids. CDR1 is SGHTA and CDR2 is FQGNSA in the germline V gene. The DNA for the CDR3 is TGTGCCAGCAGCCCGCGGGCGGACAAGAACACTGAAGCTTTCTTT. It encodes CASSPRADKNTEAFF.

J is TRBJ2-5 and V is TRBV5-5; D is unresolved. Looked up from germline, CDR1 is SGHKS and CDR2 is YYEKEE (reference sequence). Trimming left V 0 bases short and J 0 bases short, with 15 bases between. The CDR3 runs to 17 residues. In nucleotides, the CDR3 is TGTGCCAGCAGCTTGGCGTGGCCACTACAGAACCAAGAGACCCAGTACTTC. Encoded protein: CASSLAWPLQNQETQYF.

Comment on this clonotype: Germline is not matched at one junction end, which may reflect a read error. The V call is TRBV5-1, the J call TRBJ1-1, with a weak D call TRBD1 (5 bases). The CDR3 is made up of 16 amino acids. Germline V lookup: CDR1 SGHRS, CDR2 YFSETQ. The CDR3, as DNA: TGCGCCAGCAGCCCTCGTTCCTTCCGGGGGAACGCTGAAGCTTTCTTT. Its protein is CASSPRSFRGNAEAFF.

This sequence joins TRBV4-3 and TRBJ1-2; possibly TRBD1 for D (5 bases). Germline loops: CDR1 LGHNA, CDR2 YSLEER. Between the trimmed V and J ends, which lost 6 bases and 6 bases, there was a span of 17 bases. The CDR3 extends over 14 amino acids. The CDR3, as DNA: TGCGCCAGCAGTCCTGAGGGACGGAGAAATGGCTACACCTTC. As protein: CASSPEGRRNGYTF.

This clonotype was seen only a few times. This rearrangement joins TRBV9 to TRBJ1-4, with 11 bases aligning to TRBD1. Per germline, CDR1 SGDLS and CDR2 YYNGEE. The V gene end was trimmed by 3 bases and the J gene end by 1 base; junction bases not matched to a gene: 8. The CDR3 contains 18 residues. The CDR3 coding sequence is TGTGCCAGCAGCGCAAAATCCGGGACAGGGGGAACTAATGAAAAACTGTTTTTT. Residues: CASSAKSGTGGTNEKLFF.

The chain carries TRBV7-9 and TRBJ2-1, with 8 bases aligning to TRBD2. CDR1 is SEHNR and CDR2 is FQNEAQ in the germline V gene (reference sequence). Losses at the gene ends were 5 bases for V and 3 bases for J; bases not matched to a gene: 9. The CDR3 runs to 16 residues. The CDR3 sequence is CASSPPRGADYNEQFF. CDR3 coding DNA: TGTGCCAGCAGCCCACCGCGGGGGGCGGACTACAATGAGCAGTTCTTC.

This clonotype was counted between two and nine times. The rearrangement joins TRBV6-5 to TRBJ1-5, with 9 nucleotides matching TRBD1. Germline V gene lookup returns CDR1 MNHEY and CDR2 SVGAGI. After removal of 0 bases from V and 4 bases from J, the junction contained 10 bases not matched to a gene. CDR3 length: 18 residues. The CDR3 coding sequence is TGTGCCAGCAGTTACTCCTTTCCCGGGACAGGGAAAAATCAGCCCCAGCATTTT. Translating gives CASSYSFPGTGKNQPQHF.

J is TRBJ2-5 and V is TRBV20-1; tentatively, D is TRBD1 (6 bases). V lost 1 base to trimming and J lost 1 base, with 10 bases between them. The CDR3 is made up of 14 amino acids. Germline CDR1 and CDR2: DFQATT and SNEGSKA (reference sequence). CDR3 sequence reads: CSARVQGTQETQYF. CDR3 DNA sequence: TGCAGTGCTAGAGTACAGGGCACCCAAGAGACCCAGTACTTC.

The V and J genes are TRBV7-2 and TRBJ2-7; possible D gene TRBD1, 6 bases. The CDR3 runs 13 residues. The V end was cut by 4 bases, the J end by 5 bases, with 12 bases between. CDR1 SGHTA and CDR2 FQGNSA come from the germline V gene. This chain's CDR3 is CASSYTGFNEQYF. In nucleotides, the CDR3 is TGTGCCAGCAGCTATACAGGGTTCAACGAGCAGTACTTC.

This clonotype was observed many times. The chain employs TRBV4-2 and TRBJ2-3; D is ambiguous. The CDR3 consists of 15 residues. The germline V gene has CDR1 LGHNA and CDR2 YNFKEQ. V lost 1 base and J 0 bases, leaving 8 bases between the germline ends. CDR3 residues: CASSQAFTSTDTQYF. The DNA for the CDR3 is TGTGCCAGCAGCCAAGCCTTTACTAGCACAGATACGCAGTATTTT.

The chain has TRBV6-2 or TRBV6-3 and TRBJ2-1, with a weak D call TRBD1 (6 bases). The J call is uncertain, as TRBJ2-7 better fits the DNA end. The CDR3 is 16 residues long. From germline, CDR1 is MNHEY and CDR2 SVGEGT. CDR3 sequence reads: CASSRQTGVTYNEQYF. Here the CDR3 DNA reads TGTGCCAGCAGCCGCCAGACAGGAGTGACCTACAATGAGCAGTACTTC.

The rearrangement joins TRBV3-1 to TRBJ1-2, with D unclear. The length of the CDR3 is 11 residues. Germline V CDR1 and CDR2: LGHDT, YNNKEL (reference sequence). The V and J ends lost 0 bases and 13 bases respectively, with 9 bases between them. CDR3: CASSQEEPLTF. CDR3 DNA sequence: TGTGCCAGCAGCCAAGAGGAACCTCTCACCTTC.

The chain employs TRBV5-6 and TRBJ1-2, with TRBD1 identical over 8 bases. This CDR3 comprises 17 residues. Germline V CDR1 and CDR2: SGHDT, YYEEEE. J lost 3 bases, V lost 6 bases, and 16 bases had no gene match. The CDR3 DNA reads as TGTGCCAGCATCGAAGATCGGGACAGGACCTTTTACTATGGCTACACCTTC. Protein product: CASIEDRDRTFYYGYTF.

This clonotype was found a few times. The chain has TRBV20-1 and TRBJ2-5; D perhaps matches TRBD2 (6 bases). CDR3 length: 16 amino acids. Germline V CDR1 and CDR2: DFQATT, SNEGSKA (reference sequence). The germline V and J ends were trimmed by 3 bases and 4 bases, with 21 bases remaining between them. CDR3 coding DNA: TGCAGTGCTAGCCTGGGGGGTAGCGTTGTTCGAGAGACCCAGTACTTC. Translated, it gives CSASLGGSVVRETQYF.